The clone carrying this T cell receptor beta chain appeared many times. The sample belongs to a study of CD8+CD57+ T cells in acquired aplastic anemia. Overall study: Sorting CD4+ and CD8+ cells gave DNA averaging about 3.3 ug.

The germline V gene encodes CDR1 SGHRS and CDR2 YFSETQ. This CDR3 comprises 16 residues. The V and J ends lost 4 bases and 8 bases, in that order; junction bases with no gene match: 12. CD8+CD57+ cell expansion had been shown by flow cytometry in patients chosen for sequencing. Severe acquired aplastic anemia was present in all patients. Both TCR beta VDJ combination and CDR3 sequence profiling were carried out. Genomic DNA was the template for this profiling. TCRdb re-called the reads with MiXCR, one entry per CDR3 protein. The data contain around 430,000 distinct CDR3 sequences, around 30% of them seen just once; the ten biggest clones take up about 0.8%.

The TCR comes from a human donor with aplastic anemia. Sample: sorted CD4+, CD8+, or CD8+CD57+ T cells (not recorded which) from PBMCs. V usage is TRBV5-1 and J usage is TRBJ1-6, with 7 bases that match TRBD1. This chain's CDR3 is CASSLRQGLTDSPLHF. CDR3 nucleotides: TGCGCCAGCAGCCTAAGACAGGGACTTACGGATTCACCCCTCCACTTT.